Each of the 15 T cell receptor beta chains below was sequenced from the same sample in a study of post-analysis software for immune sequencing data (dated by TCRdb to between 2014 and 2017). The library was generated by PCR. Sequencing instrument: Illumina HiSeq 2500. To reduce PCR and sequencing biases, unique molecular identifiers were incorporated into the TCR beta cDNA libraries. TCRdb redid the processing of the public reads, applying fastp at Q25 and MiXCR, and retained in-frame beta chains. Rows with one shared CDR3 protein collapse into an entry with the most common genes and DNA. This sample is represented by some 260,000 distinct CDR3 sequences; approximately 34% of them were singletons. Roughly 4.8% of the sample is in the top ten clones. Overall results and qualifications from the work: Patients showed significantly higher frequencies than controls for roughly five TRBV segments, among them TRBV5-6, TRBV5-1 and TRBV20-1.

Their cognate antigens are unknown. The material sequenced was blood. Source of these receptors: a girl between 10 and 17 years old with multiple sclerosis.

A word on this clonotype: A much larger clone lies one base from this, so it may be a read error. The gene calls are TRBV11-1 and TRBJ1-2; D is unclear. The CDR3 spans 13 residues. Per germline, CDR1 SGHAT and CDR2 FQDESV (reference sequence). The CDR3 region has the DNA TGTGCCCGCAGCACGGGCCCGGGGAGCGGCTACACCTTC. Its protein is CARSTGPGSGYTF.

This clonotype has just one count. As DNA, the CDR3 is TGCGCCAGCAGCTTGGGAACGGCAGGGACCAACGAGCAGTACTTC. This sequence encodes CASSLGTAGTNEQYF. This chain joins TRBV5-1 and TRBJ2-7, with D perhaps assigned TRBD1 or TRBD2 (5 bases each). Per germline, CDR1 SGHRS and CDR2 YFSETQ. This CDR3 has 15 residues. Trimming removed 0 bases from V and 5 bases from J, with 15 bases in between.

This clonotype was counted a few times. This chain joins TRBV6-5 and TRBJ1-1, with a possible D match to TRBD1 (5 bases). This CDR3 spans 16 amino acids. Trimming left V 2 bases short and J 5 bases short, with 18 bases between. The germline CDR1 and CDR2 sequences are MNHEY and SVGAGI. The DNA for the CDR3 is TGTGCCAGCAGTTACAGGTCCCGCGGTGGGGGGACTGAAGCTTTCTTT. Amino acids: CASSYRSRGGGTEAFF.

The chain joins TRBV13 to TRBJ2-1, with TRBD1 matching 10 bases. Germline trimming cut 4 bases from V and 9 bases from J; bases unmatched to any gene: 12. CDR1 and CDR2 from the germline V gene are PRHDT and FYEKMQ (reference sequence). CDR3 length: 16 residues. This CDR3 reads CASSSPGGQGSFEQFF. Here the CDR3 DNA reads TGTGCCAGCAGCTCCCCTGGGGGACAGGGGAGTTTTGAGCAGTTCTTC.

At least ten counts were recorded for this clonotype. The chain couples TRBV7-8 to TRBJ2-1; D is ambiguous. This CDR3 comprises 15 residues. Germline assignment: CDR1 SGHVS and CDR2 FQNEAQ. The ends were cut back, 3 bases at V and 3 bases at J, with 12 bases in the middle. In DNA form, the CDR3 reads TGTGCCAGCAGCTTCAGGCGTCATCTCTACAATGAGCAGTTCTTC. Its protein product is CASSFRRHLYNEQFF.

The chain couples TRBV12-3 or TRBV12-4 to TRBJ2-2; D perhaps matches TRBD2 (6 bases). The CDR3 is 16 amino acids. Trimming took 2 bases from V and 6 from J, leaving 16 bases between them. CDR3 nucleotide sequence: TGTGCCAGCAGTTTAATCCCGGGGCGGGGAGCCGGGGAGCTGTTTTTT. Translation: CASSLIPGRGAGELFF.

The sample holds many counts of this clonotype. V is TRBV20-1 and J is TRBJ1-4; D might be TRBD1 (5 bases). The CDR3 spans 13 residues. Germline V gives CDR1 DFQATT, CDR2 SNEGSKA (reference sequence). Deletions cut 6 bases from V and 3 bases from J, with 11 bases between. The CDR3 reads CSAHRSANEKLFF. In nucleotides, the CDR3 is TGCAGTGCCCACAGGAGCGCTAATGAAAAACTGTTTTTT.

The V call is TRBV20-1, the J call TRBJ2-1; 10 bases agree with TRBD2. The CDR3 has 17 residues. J lost 6 bases, V lost 3 bases, and 14 bases had no gene match. The germline gives CDR1 DFQATT, CDR2 SNEGSKA (reference sequence). In DNA form, the CDR3 reads TGCAGTGCTAGTTTTTGGGCCCTAGCGGGAGATCTCAATGAGCAGTTCTTC. It is translated as CSASFWALAGDLNEQFF.

This rearrangement joins TRBV20-1 to TRBJ2-1; 8 bases align to TRBD2. There are 14 residues in the CDR3. Germline V lookup: CDR1 DFQATT, CDR2 SNEGSKA (reference sequence). Trimming at V came to 1 base and at J to 12 bases, leaving 11 bases not matched to a gene. CDR3 sequence reads: CSARGPSGPWGQFF. As DNA, the CDR3 is TGCAGTGCTAGAGGGCCTAGCGGGCCCTGGGGGCAGTTCTTC.

This clonotype showed up many times. The chain employs TRBV7-2 and TRBJ2-5, with TRBD2 matching 12 bases. This CDR3 region has 15 residues. The V gene end was trimmed by 3 bases and the J gene end by 5 bases; junction bases not matched to a gene: 4. Germline-derived CDR1 and CDR2 are SGHTA and FQGNSA. The CDR3 protein is CASSLRTSGRETQYF. CDR3 coding DNA: TGTGCCAGCAGCTTGCGAACTAGCGGGAGGGAGACCCAGTACTTC.

The J gene is TRBJ2-7, the V gene TRBV7-8; D is ambiguous. The V and J ends lost 7 bases and 1 base respectively, with 23 bases between them. The CDR3 is 17 residues long. CDR1 is SGHVS and CDR2 is FQNEAQ in the germline V gene. This chain's CDR3 is CASNLGFNSRWSYEQYF. For the CDR3, the DNA is TGTGCCAGCAACCTGGGCTTTAATTCTAGGTGGTCCTACGAGCAGTACTTC.

This clonotype was seen a handful of times. The chain is built from TRBV20-1 and TRBJ1-5; D gene uncertain. V was shortened by 1 base and J by 0 bases, with 10 bases between the two germline ends. The CDR3 runs 15 residues. The germline CDR1 and CDR2 sequences are DFQATT and SNEGSKA (reference sequence). The CDR3 reads CSARVQSNSNQPQHF. CDR3 coding DNA: TGCAGTGCTAGAGTGCAGTCTAATAGCAATCAGCCCCAGCATTTT.

This clonotype was detected only a few times. The V gene is TRBV7-9, the J gene TRBJ1-1; TRBD1 might be the D (6 bases). The CDR3 length is 16 residues. The germline V and J ends were trimmed by 1 base and 5 bases, with 17 bases remaining between them. Germline V gene sequence: CDR1 SEHNR, CDR2 FQNEAQ (reference sequence). The CDR3 is CASSLGGGQGGTEAFF. CDR3 nucleotide sequence: TGTGCCAGCAGCTTAGGAGGGGGGCAGGGAGGGACTGAAGCTTTCTTT.

This clonotype was picked up one time. The junction and the germline gene differ at one end; a read error may be behind it. The rearrangement links TRBV11-2 to TRBJ2-2; possibly TRBD1 or TRBD2 for D (5 bases each). There are 17 residues in the CDR3. Germline CDR1 is SGHAT and CDR2 is FQNNGV. The CDR3 DNA is TGTGCCTGCAGTTTTCCTCCGGGGACGATGAACACCGGGGAGCTGTTTTTT. Translated, it gives CACSFPPGTMNTGELFF.

The chain joins TRBV7-2 to TRBJ2-1; tentative D call: TRBD2 (6 bases). Trimming removed 4 bases from V and 0 bases from J, with 16 bases in between. The CDR3 covers 17 residues. Germline V CDR1 and CDR2: SGHTA, FQGNSA. The CDR3 reads CASSSAGGRGSYNEQFF. Here the CDR3 DNA reads TGTGCCAGCAGCTCCGCCGGCGGGCGGGGCTCCTACAATGAGCAGTTCTTC.